A selection of T cell receptor beta chains follows, all from one sample in a study of blood T cell repertoires in COVID-19. The assay was immunoSEQ multiplex PCR, and TCRdb's table has in-frame clones only and misses some. The sample holds tens of thousands of clones, around 90% seen once. The sample consisted of peripheral blood. Source of these receptors: a male donor with acute or convalescent COVID-19. CDR3s include the opening cysteine and the closing phenylalanine or tryptophan. Each record gives: D gene, CDR3 length, J gene, V gene, CDR3 protein. The D gene is left open where the match is weak.

>.|11|TRBJ2-3|TRBV25-1
CASTFTDTQYF
>.|13|TRBJ1-4|TRBV30
CAWGTTAREKLFF
>TRBD1|18|TRBJ2-2|TRBV9
CASSVEVWGQGDTGELFF
>TRBD2|19|TRBJ2-1|TRBV9
CASSVGLAGAQSSYNEQFF
>.|13|TRBJ1-1|TRBV10-2
CASSDAGLGEAFF
>TRBD1|15|TRBJ1-3|TRBV7-2
CASSLVTGRRNTIYF
>TRBD1|16|TRBJ1-5|TRBV19
CASSGRDRVRAQPQHF
>.|15|TRBJ2-2|TRBV4-1
CASSQAGVGTGELFF
>.|14|TRBJ1-5|TRBV6-6
CASSRQNSNQPQHF
>.|15|TRBJ1-4|TRBV19
CASSTSGRSNEKLFF
>.|16|TRBJ2-2|TRBV7-9
CASSLAGRGNTGELFF
>TRBD1|15|TRBJ1-6|TRBV2
CASSLQGQGSLALHF
>TRBD1|14|TRBJ2-2|TRBV24-1
CATKGQGGTGELFF
>.|16|TRBJ2-7|TRBV5-3
CARSKQGAADSYEQYF
>TRBD1|13|TRBJ1-1|TRBV5-1
CASIGTGDTEAFF
>TRBD1|15|TRBJ1-6|TRBV6-5
CASRRGGQPNSPLHF
>.|15|TRBJ2-5|TRBV13
CASSSRQRVQETQYF
>.|15|TRBJ2-1|TRBV6-4
CASSDSSSPYNEQFF
>TRBD1|18|TRBJ1-2|TRBV27
CASSLIGQGNGVGYGYTF
>TRBD1|13|TRBJ1-1|TRBV10-3
CAISGDRETEAFF
>TRBD2|16|TRBJ2-5|TRBV5-1
CASSLAQRGIRETQYF
>TRBD2|16|TRBJ2-7|TRBV6-5
CASSYPAGGVGYEQYF
>.|13|TRBJ1-4|TRBV18
CASSPLQDEKLFF
>TRBD1|14|TRBJ1-1|TRBV5-1
CASSTGQVNTEAFF
>TRBD1|16|TRBJ2-5|TRBV19
CASSIGGTGGRETQYF
>TRBD2|18|TRBJ2-3|TRBV5-1
CASSLHSSGGPSTDTQYF
>TRBD2|16|TRBJ2-3|TRBV4-1
CASSRQLAGGTDTQYF
>.|13|TRBJ2-7|TRBV27
CASSGAATYEQYF
>TRBD1|16|TRBJ1-2|TRBV6-1
CASSEGGPATGYGYTF
>.|15|TRBJ2-3|TRBV6-5
CASPWAGPSTDTQYF
>.|12|TRBJ2-5|TRBV5-8
CASSLDRETQYF
>.|17|TRBJ1-2|TRBV5-8
CASSYMILRTGVGGYTF
>TRBD2|13|TRBJ2-1|TRBV19
CASGNERGDEQFF
>.|15|TRBJ1-3|TRBV3-1/TRBV3-2
CASSQDTFSGNTIYF
>TRBD1|19|TRBJ2-7|TRBV10-3
CAISEPTTGGTSLWYEQYF
>.|16|TRBJ1-6|TRBV3-1/TRBV3-2
CASTPRGFQHNSPLHF
>.|13|TRBJ1-1|TRBV19
CATSEGRNTEAFF
>.|15|TRBJ1-5|TRBV19
CASSIPQGPNQPQHF
>.|13|TRBJ2-7|TRBV29-1
CSVQRGTATEQYF
>.|12|TRBJ2-1|TRBV2
CASRPGGSEQFF
>TRBD1|12|TRBJ1-1|TRBV29-1
CSGGQTNTEAFF